This T cell receptor beta chain was found in a study of shared clonotypes between healthy human individuals. As to this clone: No antigen is known for it.

Whole-study findings and limits: There were few donors, and this limited the genetic and exposure-history diversity represented. Blood was the only sampled material, and tissue repertoires likely differ.

Memory CD4+ cells were the fraction left after CD45RA+ naive selection. This CDR3 has 16 residues. The germline gives CDR1 SGHRS, CDR2 YFSETQ. J lost 0 bases, V lost 4 bases, and 8 bases had no gene match. Sequencing was performed with immunoSEQ multiplex PCR; in TCRdb, only in-frame clones are kept and a portion is missing. Of under 2,500,000 clones in the sample, approximately 94% are singletons; the top ten hold around 0.13%. Input material: naive CD4+ T cells sorted from blood. The sample's subset: CD45RA+ positively selected. The origin of this receptor is a man between 18 and 29 years old in good health. The chain is built from TRBV5-1 and TRBJ2-7; 9 bases are a match to TRBD2. As DNA, the CDR3 is TGCGCCAGCAGCAGCACCCGACTAGCGGACTCCTACGAGCAGTACTTC. As protein: CASSSTRLADSYEQYF.